A single sample is the source of the 16 T cell receptor beta chains below, sequenced in a study of T cell changes during pregnancy in multiple sclerosis. Generated by immunoSEQ multiplex PCR, the TCRdb table keeps only in-frame clones and is missing some. The repertoire holds 35,000 to 45,000 clones, with about 92% as singletons. This specimen was CD8+ T cells from peripheral blood mononuclear cells, taken in the first trimester of pregnancy. The receptors were gathered from a female donor with multiple sclerosis, enrolled in a pregnancy study.

This clone was recorded only once. The chain carries TRBV15 and TRBJ2-6; 7 bases are shared with TRBD1. The junction had 15 bases not matched to a gene; V was cut back by 5 bases and J by 2 bases. Germline CDR1 reads LNHNV; CDR2 reads YYDKDF (reference sequence). The CDR3 contains 19 residues. The CDR3 protein is CATSGRQGRNFPGANVLTF. CDR3 DNA sequence: TGTGCCACCAGCGGTAGACAGGGACGAAATTTCCCTGGGGCCAACGTCCTGACTTTC.

The rearrangement links TRBV5-1 to TRBJ1-4; the D gene is possibly TRBD1 (6 bases). The CDR3 has 16 amino acids. The germline gives CDR1 SGHRS, CDR2 YFSETQ. The V end was cut by 4 bases, the J end by 3 bases, with 16 bases between. The CDR3 bases are TGCGCCAGCAGCCCGGGTTTGGGGGCATCTAATGAAAAACTGTTTTTT. This translates into CASSPGLGASNEKLFF.

V and J are TRBV19 and TRBJ1-2; D call uncertain. Germline lookup yields CDR1 LNHDA and CDR2 SQIVND (reference sequence). V was pared by 0 bases and J by 8 bases, with 19 bases between. The CDR3 is made up of 16 amino acids. The CDR3 sequence is CASSIDWRVSSYGYTF. The CDR3 DNA reads TGTGCCAGTAGTATAGATTGGAGAGTCTCTTCCTACGGCTACACCTTC.

The rearrangement joins TRBV6-6 to TRBJ1-3; D perhaps matches TRBD1 (5 bases). V lost 4 bases and J lost 0, with 13 bases in between. The CDR3 runs 16 residues. The V gene's germline CDR1 is MNHNY and CDR2 SVGAGI (reference sequence). CDR3 region: CASSSNGHLSGNTIYF. CDR3 DNA: TGTGCCAGCAGTTCAAACGGACACCTCTCTGGAAACACCATATATTTT.

The chain links TRBV5-6 to TRBJ1-5; D is perhaps TRBD1 (5 bases). The germline gives CDR1 SGHDT, CDR2 YYEEEE. V was pared by 0 bases and J by 3 bases, with 10 bases between. This CDR3 has 15 amino acids. The CDR3 coding sequence is TGTGCCAGCAGCTTGGGACGGGGGTCCAATCAGCCCCAGCATTTT. Amino acids: CASSLGRGSNQPQHF.

This rearrangement joins TRBV5-6 to TRBJ2-1; D not resolved. V dropped 0 bases and J dropped 10 bases, with 11 bases sitting between them. The CDR3 extends over 13 amino acids. Germline CDR1 and CDR2: SGHDT and YYEEEE. The DNA for the CDR3 is TGTGCCAGCAGCTTGGGACGGAGCTACGAGCAGTTCTTC. It codes for CASSLGRSYEQFF.

CDR3 sequence: CASSLGGGNGYTF. CDR3 bases: TGTGCCAGCAGCTTAGGAGGAGGGAACGGCTACACCTTC. The chain uses TRBV11-2 and TRBJ1-2; D uncertain. Per the germline V gene, CDR1 is SGHAT and CDR2 is FQNNGV. The V end was cut by 1 base, the J end by 8 bases, with 11 bases between. There are 13 residues in the CDR3.

In this sample, this clone turned up once. The chain carries TRBV6-6 and TRBJ1-1, with D perhaps matching TRBD1 (5 bases). V was pared by 2 bases and J by 5 bases, with 15 bases between. CDR1 is MNHNY and CDR2 is SVGAGI in the germline V gene (reference sequence). The CDR3 runs to 15 residues. CDR3 sequence: CASSYLTGYSTEAFF. CDR3 DNA: TGTGCCAGCAGTTACCTTACAGGTTACTCGACTGAAGCTTTCTTT.

This clone appeared a single time. This chain connects TRBV13 to TRBJ1-1; D is unclear. Germline V lookup: CDR1 PRHDT, CDR2 FYEKMQ (reference sequence). The CDR3 length is 12 residues. Trimming left V 5 bases short and J 6 bases short, with 10 bases between. The CDR3 coding sequence is TGTGCCAGCAGCGTCGAGGAGGCTGAAGCTTTCTTT. This codes for CASSVEEAEAFF.

This sequence joins TRBV4-1 and TRBJ1-1, with a possible D match to TRBD1 (6 bases). V lost 6 bases to trimming and J lost 7 bases, with 9 bases between them. The CDR3 consists of 11 residues. Germline assignment: CDR1 MGHRA and CDR2 YSYEKL. The CDR3 spells CASSEDSEAFF. The CDR3 bases are TGCGCCAGCAGTGAGGACAGTGAAGCTTTCTTT.

This rearrangement joins TRBV29-1 to TRBJ1-4, with 9 nucleotides matching TRBD1. The V gene end was trimmed by 3 bases and the J gene end by 2 bases; junction bases not matched to a gene: 13. The CDR3 is 18 amino acids. The germline CDR1 and CDR2 sequences are SQVTM and ANQGSEA. This chain's CDR3 is CSVDGGDRVAETNEKLFF. The CDR3 DNA reads TGCAGCGTTGATGGGGGGGACAGGGTCGCGGAGACTAATGAAAAACTGTTTTTT.

This clone is medium-sized in the sample. The V call is TRBV9, the J call TRBJ1-1; weak D call: TRBD1 (5 bases). V was pared by 4 bases and J by 11 bases, with 24 bases between. Germline V gene data show CDR1 as SGDLS and CDR2 as YYNGEE. The CDR3 extends over 15 amino acids. The CDR3 here is CASSPGLGGGPSAFF. The CDR3 nucleotides read TGTGCCAGCAGCCCCGGTCTTGGGGGGGGACCTAGCGCTTTCTTT.

The rearrangement joins TRBV7-6 to TRBJ1-4; 8 bases map to TRBD1. The CDR3 totals 15 residues. Germline assignment: CDR1 SGHVS and CDR2 FNYEAQ. The V and J ends lost 5 bases and 5 bases, in that order; junction bases with no gene match: 7. In DNA, the CDR3 is TGTGCCAGCAGCGCAACGACAGGGGACAATGAAAAACTGTTTTTT. Protein: CASSATTGDNEKLFF.

V gene TRBV6-5 combines with J gene TRBJ2-3; TRBD1 matches 8 bases. The CDR3 covers 15 residues. V lost 0 bases and J lost 3; bases outside the gene matches: 2. Germline assignment: CDR1 MNHEY and CDR2 SVGAGI. The CDR3 spells CASSYSTGATDTQYF. Here the CDR3 DNA reads TGTGCCAGCAGTTACTCGACAGGGGCGACAGATACGCAGTATTTT.

V usage is TRBV29-1 and J usage is TRBJ1-5; 7 positions match TRBD1. Per germline, CDR1 SQVTM and CDR2 ANQGSEA. V trimming: 3 bases; J trimming: 1 base; junction bases outside the gene matches: 3. CDR3 length: 14 amino acids. The CDR3 nucleotides read TGCAGCGTTGAGGAAGGGGGCAGCAATCAGCCCCAGCATTTT. This gives the protein CSVEEGGSNQPQHF. The whole variable domain, remainder taken from reference TRBV29-1 and TRBJ1-5, is SAVISQKPSRDICQRGTSLTIQCQVDSQVTMMFWYRQQPGQSLTLIATANQGSEATYESGFVIDKFPISRPNLTFSTLTVSNMSPEDSSIYLCSVEEGGSNQPQHFGDGTRLSIL.

CDR3 sequence: CAISRGPEIITGGRNEQFF. The CDR3 DNA is TGTGCCATCAGCCGGGGTCCAGAAATCATCACGGGGGGGCGGAATGAGCAGTTCTTC. V gene TRBV10-3 combines with J gene TRBJ2-1, with TRBD2 matching over 8 bases. CDR1 ENHRY and CDR2 SYGVKD come from the germline V gene. Trimming cost V 6 bases and J 7 bases; bases outside gene matches: 23. The CDR3 runs to 19 residues.